The present TCR beta chain was sequenced within a study of blood T cell repertoires in COVID-19. Adults between roughly 18 and 95 years of age took part from under 25 US areas. Recovery meant two consecutive negative NP/OP PCR tests, professional clearance, or resolved symptoms. TCRdb keeps only in-frame clones here, not all; method: immunoSEQ multiplex PCR. The data contain approximately 470,000 clones, roughly 87% of them seen just once; the ten biggest clones take up 0.7%. This sequence originates from a woman under 30 who had recovered from COVID-19. Source material: PBMCs or T cells enriched from blood (not recorded which).

The CDR3 loop is CASSVGQVRNEQFF. The CDR3 DNA is TGTGCCAGCAGTGTGGGACAGGTACGAAATGAGCAGTTCTTC. The V and J genes are TRBV28 and TRBJ2-1; TRBD1 matches at 8 bases. The germline CDR1 and CDR2 sequences are MDHEN and SYDVKM. The CDR3 extends over 14 amino acids. Trimming at V came to 5 bases and at J to 7 bases, leaving 7 bases not matched to a gene.